The T cell receptor (beta chain) under discussion was sequenced for a study of blood T cell repertoires in COVID-19. Study in general: The samples span acute and convalescent COVID-19 from the United States, Italy and Spain. T cells, B-cell-depleted T cells, or PBMCs provided the cDNA or gDNA that served as material.

This clone was recorded once. It may be a read error: a sequence one base away is much more abundant. The same CDR3 also results from other DNA sequences found in this sample. Participants were aged about 18 to 89 years from roughly 25 US areas. Researchers sorted participants into cohorts using their self-reported clinical history. CDR3 length: 13 residues. The germline gives CDR1 LNHDA, CDR2 SQIVND (reference sequence). The method was immunoSEQ multiplex PCR; TCRdb's version includes in-frame clones alone and lacks a portion of them. The sample consists of about 400,000 clones, approximately 91% of them appearing once.

The sample comprised PBMCs or T cells enriched from blood (not recorded which). The chain employs TRBV19 and TRBJ2-7; possibly TRBD1 for D (5 bases). The TCR comes from a woman aged 40 to 50 with acute COVID-19. CDR3 DNA: TGTGCCAGTAGTCTAGACAGTTCCTACGAGCAGTACTTC. It yields the protein CASSLDSSYEQYF.